A selection of T cell receptor beta chains follows, all from one sample in a study of T cell changes during pregnancy in multiple sclerosis. TCRdb's copy holds only in-frame clones and misses some; the assay was immunoSEQ multiplex PCR. The sample carries about 26,000 clones, about 88% recorded once. Sequencing used CD8+ T cells from peripheral blood mononuclear cells, obtained in the second trimester of pregnancy. The receptors were sampled from a female donor with multiple sclerosis, enrolled in a pregnancy study. Each CDR3 is given with its conserved first and last residue. Each record gives: J gene, D gene, V gene, CDR3 protein, CDR3 DNA. D genes are given only for firm matches.

TRBJ2-2 | NA | TRBV2 | CASSRDSYTGELFF | TGTGCCAGCAGTCGGGACTCGTACACCGGGGAGCTGTTTTTT
TRBJ2-1 | NA | TRBV27 | CASSWTAANEQFF | TGTGCCAGCAGTTGGACTGCAGCCAATGAGCAGTTCTTC
TRBJ2-1 | NA | TRBV5-1 | CASSRLLARDEQFF | TGCGCCAGCAGCCGTTTGTTGGCACGTGATGAGCAGTTCTTC
TRBJ1-5 | TRBD1 | TRBV6-6 | CACMSGTANQPQHF | TGTGCCTGCATGTCCGGGACAGCCAATCAGCCCCAGCATTTT
TRBJ2-7 | TRBD2 | TRBV6-5 | CASSLAGETYEQYF | TGTGCCAGCAGTCTAGCGGGAGAAACCTACGAGCAGTACTTC
TRBJ2-2 | NA | TRBV30 | CAWSPRAFPPGELFF | TGTGCCTGGAGCCCCAGGGCCTTCCCCCCCGGGGAGCTGTTTTTT
TRBJ2-2 | NA | TRBV11-1 | CASSPQATGELFF | TGTGCCAGCAGCCCACAGGCGACCGGGGAGCTGTTTTTT
TRBJ2-7 | TRBD1 | TRBV9 | CASSPEDRVYEQYF | TGTGCCAGCAGTCCCGAAGACAGGGTCTACGAGCAGTACTTC
TRBJ1-5 | NA | TRBV28 | CASSLYSGPQHF | TGTGCCAGCAGTTTATATTCCGGGCCCCAGCATTTT
TRBJ2-1 | TRBD2 | TRBV5-1 | CASGPGGTSGYNEQFF | TGCGCCAGCGGACCAGGCGGGACTAGCGGTTACAATGAGCAGTTCTTC
TRBJ1-3 | TRBD1 | TRBV10-3 | CASGTEASGNTIYF | TGTGCCAGCGGGACAGAAGCCTCTGGAAACACCATATATTTT
TRBJ1-4 | NA | TRBV5-8 | CASSLVQTTNEKLFF | TGTGCCAGCAGCTTGGTCCAGACAACTAATGAAAAACTGTTTTTT
TRBJ2-7 | TRBD2 | TRBV9 | CASSVEGSGTYEQYF | TGTGCCAGCAGCGTAGAGGGTAGCGGGACCTACGAGCAGTACTTC